A selection of T cell receptor beta chains follows, all from one sample in a study of memory CD4+ T cells and cytomegalovirus serostatus. Only in-frame clones appear in the TCRdb table, and some are missing; sequencing was by immunoSEQ multiplex PCR. Of about 82,000 clones listed, around 80% are singletons. What was sequenced was memory CD4+ T cells from blood. The receptors derive from an adult in good health and CMV-seronegative. Both conserved end residues are part of each CDR3. D genes are given only for firm matches. Clone size is given for some rows only: seen once, a few or many times, or a class if the clone is expanded.

TRBJ2-5 | TRBV5-1 | - | - | TGCGCCAGCAGCTTGGAGGGAGCCCAAGAGACCCAGTACTTC | CASSLEGAQETQYF
TRBJ1-1 | TRBV10-1 | - | - | TGCGCCAGCAGGGATAGGGGGGAGAACACTGAAGCTTTCTTT | CASRDRGENTEAFF
TRBJ1-1 | TRBV7-9 | - | - | TGTGCCAGCAGCTTACAAGTGAGGGGCACTGAAGCTTTCTTT | CASSLQVRGTEAFF
TRBJ2-1 | TRBV21-1 | - | few | TGTGCCAGCAGCAAAGTTAGGACTAGATACAATGAGCAGTTCTTC | CASSKVRTRYNEQFF
TRBJ1-1 | TRBV2 | - | - | TGTGCCAGCAGCCGACAGGCGGAAGCTTTCTTT | CASSRQAEAFF
TRBJ2-3 | TRBV7-3 | - | few | TGTGCCAGCAGCTTATCCCTGACGGGGGAGCAGTATTTT | CASSLSLTGEQYF
TRBJ2-1 | TRBV6-6 | - | once | TGTGCCAGCAGTTACCGGGGTGAGCAGTTCTTC | CASSYRGEQFF
TRBJ2-2 | TRBV18 | - | few | TGTGCCAGCTCACGAAACGACAGGACCGGGGAGCTGTTTTTT | CASSRNDRTGELFF
TRBJ2-7 | TRBV10-3 | - | - | TGTGCCATCACCCCGGGGACTCGAGAGCAGTACTTC | CAITPGTREQYF
TRBJ2-1 | TRBV11-2 | TRBD2 | - | TGTGCCAGCAGTTTAGTACTAGCGAATGAGCAGTTCTTC | CASSLVLANEQFF
TRBJ1-4 | TRBV18 | TRBD1 | - | TGTGCCAGCTCAACCCGGACAGGGCCGGATGAAAAACTGTTTTTT | CASSTRTGPDEKLFF
TRBJ2-1 | TRBV27 | - | - | TGTGCCAGCAGTTTACATGACAGCAATGAGCAGTTCTTC | CASSLHDSNEQFF
TRBJ1-1 | TRBV5-1 | - | - | TGCGCCAGCAGCTTGGGGCAGGGAGAAGGAGCTTTCTTT | CASSLGQGEGAFF
TRBJ2-7 | TRBV6-1 | - | - | TGTGCCAGCAGTGAAACCTCCCTTTTTTCGACCTACGAGCAGTACTTC | CASSETSLFSTYEQYF
TRBJ1-5 | TRBV19 | - | - | TGTGCCAGTAGTAAGGGTCTTCTAATCAATCAGCCCCAGCATTTT | CASSKGLLINQPQHF
TRBJ2-7 | TRBV25-1 | - | once | TGTGCCAGCAGTTCCAGGGACGGGCAGTACTTC | CASSSRDGQYF
TRBJ2-1 | TRBV5-5 | - | once | TGTGCCAGCAGTGAATATTGGAGCTCCTACAATGAGCAGTTCTTC | CASSEYWSSYNEQFF
TRBJ1-5 | TRBV2 | TRBD1 | - | TGTGCCAGTACCTGGAGGGGGCAGGGAAGCAATCAGCCCCAGCATTTT | CASTWRGQGSNQPQHF
TRBJ2-3 | TRBV7-2 | TRBD1 | - | TGTGCCAGCAGCTTAGGGGACAGGGTATTTGATACGCAGTATTTT | CASSLGDRVFDTQYF
TRBJ2-5 | TRBV7-6 | - | once | TGTGCCAGCAGCTTCGGGCAGGGGCTGGAGACCCAGTACTTC | CASSFGQGLETQYF
TRBJ2-5 | TRBV6-6 | TRBD1 | - | TGTGCCAGCAGTTACTCCGGGACAGGGAACCAAGAGACCCAGTACTTC | CASSYSGTGNQETQYF
TRBJ2-7 | TRBV19 | TRBD1 | - | TGTGCCAGTAGTAGAGGACAGGGGACATCCTACGAGCAGTACTTC | CASSRGQGTSYEQYF
TRBJ2-7 | TRBV28 | TRBD1 | once | TGTGCCAGCAGCCGGACAGGGAGCTCCTACGAGCAGTACTTC | CASSRTGSSYEQYF
TRBJ2-1 | TRBV19 | - | - | TGTGCCAGTAGTTACGGGGCAAATGCCCGGTACAATGAGCAGTTCTTC | CASSYGANARYNEQFF
TRBJ2-7 | TRBV2 | - | - | TGTGCCAGCAGTGGCCTGGACGGGCTCTACGAGCAGTACTTC | CASSGLDGLYEQYF
TRBJ2-3 | TRBV4-1 | - | - | TGCGCCAGCAGCCACGTAGATACGCAGTATTTT | CASSHVDTQYF
TRBJ1-6 | TRBV7-9 | - | few | TGTGCCAGCAGGCAGGATAATTCACCCCTCCACTTT | CASRQDNSPLHF
TRBJ1-4 | TRBV19 | - | - | TGTGCCAGTAGTTCCCAGGGGTCCCCTAATGAAAAACTGTTTTTT | CASSSQGSPNEKLFF
TRBJ2-3 | TRBV5-1 | TRBD1 | - | TGCGCCAGCAGCTTGTATCCGGGACAGGGAAAAGGTACGCAGTATTTT | CASSLYPGQGKGTQYF
TRBJ2-5 | TRBV30 | - | - | TGTGCCTGGAGTGTAGGCGGGGCAGGGGAGACCCAGTACTTC | CAWSVGGAGETQYF
TRBJ1-6 | TRBV5-6 | - | - | TGTGCCAGCAGCCCGCAAACCGGGGCCCTGGGATCACCCCTCCACTTT | CASSPQTGALGSPLHF
TRBJ2-7 | TRBV19 | - | - | TGTGCCAGTAGTATCTCCGGGGGCGGAGAGCAGTACTTC | CASSISGGGEQYF
TRBJ2-1 | TRBV7-3 | TRBD1 | - | TGTGCCAGCAGCTTAAGAGTACCGGGACAGGGGGCCAATGAGCAGTTCTTC | CASSLRVPGQGANEQFF
TRBJ2-3 | TRBV11-3 | - | - | TGTGCCAGCAGCTTAACCGCAGGGGCAGATACGCAGTATTTT | CASSLTAGADTQYF
TRBJ1-5 | TRBV6-5 | - | few | TGTGCCAGCAGTGAAAGTGGTGTGAATCAGCCCCAGCATTTT | CASSESGVNQPQHF
TRBJ2-7 | TRBV5-5 | - | - | TGTGCCAGCAGCTTTATTGGAGCAGCCCCCTACGAGCAGTACTTC | CASSFIGAAPYEQYF